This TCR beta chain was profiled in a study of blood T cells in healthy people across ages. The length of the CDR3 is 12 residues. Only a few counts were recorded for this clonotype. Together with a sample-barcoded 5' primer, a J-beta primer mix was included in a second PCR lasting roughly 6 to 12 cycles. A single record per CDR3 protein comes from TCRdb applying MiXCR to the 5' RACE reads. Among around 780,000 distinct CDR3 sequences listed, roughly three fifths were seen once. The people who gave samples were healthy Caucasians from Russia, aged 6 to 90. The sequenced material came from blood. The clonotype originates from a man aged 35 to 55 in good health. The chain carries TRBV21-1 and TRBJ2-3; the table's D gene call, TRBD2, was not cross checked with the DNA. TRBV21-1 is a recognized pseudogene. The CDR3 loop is CASSKWRATQYF. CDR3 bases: TGTGCCAGCAGCAAATGGAGGGCTACGCAGTATTTT.